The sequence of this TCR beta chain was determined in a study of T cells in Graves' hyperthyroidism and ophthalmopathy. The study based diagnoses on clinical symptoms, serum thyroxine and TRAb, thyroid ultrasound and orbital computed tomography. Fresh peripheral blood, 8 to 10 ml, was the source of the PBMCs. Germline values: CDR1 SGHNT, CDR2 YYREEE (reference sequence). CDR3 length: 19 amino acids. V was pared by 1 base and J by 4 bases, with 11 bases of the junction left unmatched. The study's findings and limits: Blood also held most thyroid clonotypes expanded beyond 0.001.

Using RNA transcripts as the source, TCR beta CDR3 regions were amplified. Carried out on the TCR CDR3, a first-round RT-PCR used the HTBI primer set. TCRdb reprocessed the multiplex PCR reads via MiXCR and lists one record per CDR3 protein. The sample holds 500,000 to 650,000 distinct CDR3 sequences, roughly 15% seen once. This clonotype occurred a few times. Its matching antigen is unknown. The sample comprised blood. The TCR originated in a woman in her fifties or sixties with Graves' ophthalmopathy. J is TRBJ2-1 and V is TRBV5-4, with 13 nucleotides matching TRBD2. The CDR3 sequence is CASSLKGSGLAGFYNEQFF. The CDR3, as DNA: TGTGCCAGCAGCTTGAAGGGGTCGGGACTAGCGGGGTTTTACAATGAGCAGTTCTTC.